What follows are 10 T cell receptor beta chains derived from one specimen sequenced in a study of blood T cell repertoires in COVID-19. The data were produced by immunoSEQ multiplex PCR, yet TCRdb's version contains in-frame clones alone and is incomplete. The sample records roughly 220,000 clones, around 86% being singletons. Sequenced: peripheral blood. These TCRs come from a man in his 60s with acute or convalescent COVID-19.

This clone occurred once. The V and J genes are TRBV18 and TRBJ2-5; 7 positions match TRBD2. The CDR3 spans 15 residues. The germline gives CDR1 KGHSH, CDR2 LQKENI. V trimming: 4 bases; J trimming: 5 bases; junction bases outside the gene matches: 10. The CDR3: CASSRGGGTTETQYF. Written as DNA, the CDR3 is TGTGCCAGCTCACGGGGCGGGGGAACAACGGAGACCCAGTACTTC. Drawing the rest from reference TRBV18 and TRBJ2-5, the complete variable domain is NAGVMQNPRHLVRRRGQEARLRCSPMKGHSHVYWYRQLPEEGLKFMVYLQKENIIDESGMPKERFSAEFPKEGPSILRIQQVVRGDSAAYFCASSRGGGTTETQYFGPGTRLLVL.

The gene calls are TRBV13 and TRBJ2-2, with 8 bases identical to TRBD1. CDR1 PRHDT and CDR2 FYEKMQ come from the germline V gene (reference sequence). The CDR3 is 15 amino acids. Unmatched junction bases numbered 11, after V lost 5 bases and J lost 9 bases. CDR3 residues: CASSPMDRDSRELFF. The CDR3 DNA reads TGTGCCAGCAGCCCTATGGACAGGGACAGTCGGGAGCTGTTTTTT.

This clone was observed a handful of times. CDR3 DNA: TGCGCCAGCAGTGAAGCGGGACCCTTCGGGACCCAGTACTTC. Translation gives CASSEAGPFGTQYF. This chain links TRBV10-2 with TRBJ2-5; 7 bases agree with TRBD2. The CDR3 is made up of 14 amino acids. Trimming at V came to 3 bases and at J to 7 bases, leaving 8 bases not matched to a gene. The germline V gene has CDR1 WSHSY and CDR2 SAAADI.

Written as DNA, the CDR3 is TGCGCCAGCAGCTTGGAGAGTATCCAAGAGACCCAGTACTTC. Its translation: CASSLESIQETQYF. The V gene is TRBV5-1, the J gene TRBJ2-5; D not certain. This CDR3 has 14 amino acids. Trimming left V 0 bases short and J 1 base short, with 7 bases between. Germline CDR1 reads SGHRS; CDR2 reads YFSETQ.

The chain carries TRBV19 and TRBJ2-3, with D maybe TRBD2 (6 bases). V was clipped by 3 bases and J by 3 bases, with 10 bases between them. CDR1 is LNHDA, CDR2 SQIVND, per germline (reference sequence). CDR3 length: 14 residues. The CDR3: CASSIGAGTDTQYF. Written as DNA, the CDR3 is TGTGCCAGTAGTATTGGGGCGGGGACAGATACGCAGTATTTT. Using reference TRBV19 and TRBJ2-3 for the parts outside the CDR3, the full variable domain is DGGITQSPKYLFRKEGQNVTLSCEQNLNHDAMYWYRQDPGQGLRLIYYSQIVNDFQKGDIAEGYSVSREKKESFPLTVTSAQKNPTAFYLCASSIGAGTDTQYFGPGTRLTVL.

This chain links TRBV18 with TRBJ2-3; D possibly corresponds to TRBD1 (7 bases). V lost 6 bases and J lost 4, with 20 bases in between. The V gene's germline CDR1 is KGHSH and CDR2 LQKENI. CDR3 length equals 16 residues. The CDR3 reads CASSSLQGGYSDTQYF. In nucleotides, the CDR3 is TGTGCCAGCTCTTCTCTTCAGGGGGGATATTCAGATACGCAGTATTTT.

The rearrangement links TRBV7-3 to TRBJ1-2, with D tentatively TRBD1 (5 bases). The germline V and J ends were trimmed by 5 bases and 2 bases, with 12 bases remaining between them. Germline CDR1 reads SGHTA; CDR2 reads FQGTGA. CDR3 length: 14 amino acids. The CDR3 bases are TGTGCCAGCAGCCCATACGGGGGAAACTATGGCTACACCTTC. Encoded protein: CASSPYGGNYGYTF.

The chain couples TRBV5-8 to TRBJ2-3; TRBD1 matches at 9 bases. Per the germline V gene, CDR1 is SGHTS and CDR2 is YDEGEE. J gave up 8 bases and V 10 bases, and 11 bases lay outside the gene matches. CDR3 size: 13 residues. Here the CDR3 reads CAPGTGGRGTQYF. The CDR3 DNA reads as TGTGCCCCCGGCACAGGGGGCCGCGGTACGCAGTATTTT.

In this sample, this clone turned up a few times. The V gene is TRBV6-1, the J gene TRBJ2-5, with D possibly TRBD2 on 6 matching bases. Germline loops: CDR1 MNHNS, CDR2 SASEGT. V was cut by 2 bases and J by 5 bases, with 9 bases left in between. The CDR3 loop spans 13 amino acids. The CDR3, as DNA: TGTGCCAGCAGTGAATGGGGGGTGGAGACCCAGTACTTC. Its translation: CASSEWGVETQYF.

The chain carries TRBV28 and TRBJ1-2; 9 bases agree with TRBD1. Germline CDR1 is MDHEN and CDR2 is SYDVKM. J gave up 7 bases and V 6 bases, and 6 bases lay outside the gene matches. The CDR3 totals 13 residues. The CDR3 DNA follows: TGTGCCAGCAGCCAAGCGGACAGGGGTGGCTACACCTTC. It translates to CASSQADRGGYTF.